The rows below give T cell receptor beta chains drawn from one sample of a study of blood T cell repertoires in COVID-19. Here immunoSEQ multiplex PCR was the method, and the copy in TCRdb shows in-frame clones only, minus some. Counted here are around 11,000 clones, roughly 76% occurring once; the ten biggest clones make up 7.7%. Sequenced input: peripheral blood. The receptors here all came from a man aged 70-80 years with active COVID-19. The CDR3 runs from the conserved cysteine through the conserved F or W. Fields, in order: V gene, clone size, J gene, D gene, CDR3 DNA, CDR3 protein. A D gene is named only where the DNA matches it firmly. The listing skips clone size in some rows; elsewhere it reads once, few, many or a size class.

TRBV19	.	TRBJ1-5	TRBD1	TGTGCCAGTAGTATGACAGGGGGCCCTAGCAATCAGCCCCAGCATTTT	CASSMTGGPSNQPQHF
TRBV7-8	.	TRBJ1-2	.	TGTGCCAGCAGCTTGAGCCAGGGCGCTCTCAGTGGCTACACCTTC	CASSLSQGALSGYTF
TRBV10-3	.	TRBJ2-3	TRBD1	TGTGCCATCAGTGAACAGGGGCCCCTCGTAGGGCCTAACACAGATACGCAGTATTTT	CAISEQGPLVGPNTDTQYF
TRBV3-1/TRBV3-2	.	TRBJ2-7	TRBD1	TGTGCCAGCAGCCAAGAGACGCTCGGACAGGGGATCGCCTCCTACGAGCAGTACTTC	CASSQETLGQGIASYEQYF
TRBV18	.	TRBJ1-3	TRBD1	TGTGCCAGCTCACCGGGAGGACAGGGTATAAACACCATATATTTT	CASSPGGQGINTIYF
TRBV20-1	.	TRBJ2-5	TRBD1	TGCAGTGCTAGTCCCGGGACAGGGGTGGGGGAGACCCAGTACTTC	CSASPGTGVGETQYF
TRBV11-2	.	TRBJ1-3	.	TGTGCCAGCAGCCAAACTGTCGGAAACACCATATATTTT	CASSQTVGNTIYF
TRBV3-1/TRBV3-2	.	TRBJ1-2	.	TGTGCCAGCAGCCATGGCCGCAGCTGGGAGTACACCTTC	CASSHGRSWEYTF
TRBV21-1	.	TRBJ1-6	.	TGTGCCAGCATCCCCACCGTGGACAGGGAAAGTTCACCCCTCCACTTT	CASIPTVDRESSPLHF
TRBV18	.	TRBJ1-3	TRBD1	TGTGCCAGCTCACCGCCGGGACAGGGGGCCCTTTCTGGAAACACCATATATTTT	CASSPPGQGALSGNTIYF
TRBV6-5	.	TRBJ2-7	.	TGTGCCAGCAGTATTACAGGGTCTGCCGAGCAGTACTTC	CASSITGSAEQYF
TRBV6-2/TRBV6-3	.	TRBJ2-5	TRBD2	TGTGCCAGCAGTAAGACGGGAGGCGGCGAAAGGTTATACTTC	CASSKTGGGERLYF
TRBV11-2	.	TRBJ1-6	TRBD1	TGTGCCAGCAGCTTATGGCAGGGGGCGAATAGCTCACCCCTCCACTTT	CASSLWQGANSSPLHF
TRBV7-2	.	TRBJ2-5	TRBD2	TGTGCCAGCAGCTTAAACAGCGGGGGGACCCAGTACTTC	CASSLNSGGTQYF
TRBV2	once	TRBJ2-1	TRBD1	TGTGCCAGCAGTCAGACAGGGGGCTGGAATGAGCAGTTCTTC	CASSQTGGWNEQFF